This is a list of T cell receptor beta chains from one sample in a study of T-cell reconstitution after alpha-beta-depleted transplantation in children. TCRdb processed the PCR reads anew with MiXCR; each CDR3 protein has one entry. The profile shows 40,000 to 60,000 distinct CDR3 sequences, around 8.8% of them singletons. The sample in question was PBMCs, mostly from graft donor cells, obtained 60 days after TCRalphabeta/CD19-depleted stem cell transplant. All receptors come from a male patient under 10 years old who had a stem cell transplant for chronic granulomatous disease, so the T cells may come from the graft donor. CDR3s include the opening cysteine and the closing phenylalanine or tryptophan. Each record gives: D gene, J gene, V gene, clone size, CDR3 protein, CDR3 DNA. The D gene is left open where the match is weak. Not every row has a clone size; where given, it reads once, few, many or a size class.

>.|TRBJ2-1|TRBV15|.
CATSRMRGAGVGNEQFF
TGTGCCACCAGCAGAATGAGGGGGGCGGGAGTGGGGAATGAGCAGTTCTTC
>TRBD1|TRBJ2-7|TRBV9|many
CASGTGNYEQYF
TGTGCCAGTGGGACAGGGAATTACGAGCAGTACTTC
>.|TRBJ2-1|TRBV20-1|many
CSAPPGQARDEQFF
TGCAGTGCTCCTCCGGGGCAGGCGAGGGATGAGCAGTTCTTC
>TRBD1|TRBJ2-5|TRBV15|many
CATSRGQRTGLQETQYF
TGTGCCACCAGCAGGGGTCAAAGGACAGGGCTGCAAGAGACCCAGTACTTC
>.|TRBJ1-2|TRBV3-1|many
CASSQAPHYGYTF
TGTGCCAGCAGCCAAGCGCCGCACTATGGCTACACCTTC
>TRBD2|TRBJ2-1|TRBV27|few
CASSRRTGTSGGDNEQFF
TGTGCCAGCAGCAGGCGGACAGGGACTAGCGGGGGGGACAATGAGCAGTTCTTC
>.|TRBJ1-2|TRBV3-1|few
CAISSSSSGTGANYGYTF
TGTGCCATCAGTTCTTCTTCGAGCGGGACTGGGGCTAACTATGGCTACACCTTC
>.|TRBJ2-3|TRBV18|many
CASSPASTDTQYF
TGTGCCAGCTCACCGGCCAGCACAGATACGCAGTATTTT
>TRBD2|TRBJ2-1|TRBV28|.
CASGRALGEQFF
TGTGCCAGCGGGAGGGCCTTGGGTGAGCAGTTCTTC
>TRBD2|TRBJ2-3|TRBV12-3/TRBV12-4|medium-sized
CASSFFRLAPDTQYF
TGTGCCAGCAGTTTTTTTAGACTAGCTCCAGATACGCAGTATTTT
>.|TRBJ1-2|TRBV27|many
CASSWGIDYGYTF
TGTGCCAGCAGTTGGGGCATCGACTATGGCTACACCTTC